The clone carrying this T cell receptor beta chain was seen a single time. Its antigen is unknown. This sample is drawn from a study of T cell responses to AZD1222 COVID-19 vaccine. The assay was immunoSEQ multiplex PCR, and TCRdb's table has in-frame clones only and misses some. The sample lists roughly 100,000 clones; 90% to 95% were seen once. Overall study results and limits: Seropositivity was recorded at baseline in only 6 or 7 AZD1222 recipients.

V shed 5 bases and J shed 2 bases, with 10 bases lying between them. The germline V gene encodes CDR1 PRHDT and CDR2 FYEKMQ (reference sequence). The CDR3 consists of 14 residues. The material sequenced was peripheral blood, taken on day 0 of AZD1222 vaccination. The J gene is TRBJ2-1, the V gene TRBV13, with D tentatively TRBD1 (6 bases). This receptor was taken from an adult in good health. The CDR3 DNA reads TGTGCCAGCAGCCACAGGGACCCCTACAATGAGCAGTTCTTC. Amino acids: CASSHRDPYNEQFF.